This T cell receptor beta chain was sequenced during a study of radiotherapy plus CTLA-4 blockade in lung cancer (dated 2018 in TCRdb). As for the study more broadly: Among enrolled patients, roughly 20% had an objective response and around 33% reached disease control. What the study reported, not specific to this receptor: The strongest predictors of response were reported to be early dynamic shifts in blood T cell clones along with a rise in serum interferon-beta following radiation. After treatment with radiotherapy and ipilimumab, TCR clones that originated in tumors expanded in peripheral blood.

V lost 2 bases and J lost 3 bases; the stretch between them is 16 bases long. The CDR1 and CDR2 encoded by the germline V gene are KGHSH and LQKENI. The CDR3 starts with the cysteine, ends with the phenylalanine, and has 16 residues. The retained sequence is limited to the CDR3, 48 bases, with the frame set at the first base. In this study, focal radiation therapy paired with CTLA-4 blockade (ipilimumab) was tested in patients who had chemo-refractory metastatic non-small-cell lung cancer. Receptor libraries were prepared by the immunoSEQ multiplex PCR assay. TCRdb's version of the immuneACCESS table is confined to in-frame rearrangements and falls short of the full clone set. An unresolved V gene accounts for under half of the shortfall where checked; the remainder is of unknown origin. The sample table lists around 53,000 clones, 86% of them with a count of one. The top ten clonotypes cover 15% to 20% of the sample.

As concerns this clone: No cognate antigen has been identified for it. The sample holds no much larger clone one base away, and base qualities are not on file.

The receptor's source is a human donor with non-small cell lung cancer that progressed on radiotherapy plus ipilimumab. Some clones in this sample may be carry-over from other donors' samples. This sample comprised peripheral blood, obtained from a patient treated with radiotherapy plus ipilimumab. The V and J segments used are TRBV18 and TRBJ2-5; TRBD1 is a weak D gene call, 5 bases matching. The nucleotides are TGTGCCAGCTCACCAGGGCTGGCAGAAGGGGAAGAGACCCAGTACTTC. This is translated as CASSPGLAEGEETQYF.